The source of this T cell receptor beta chain is a study of T cell responses to AZD1222 COVID-19 vaccine. Broader study findings: Clonal diversity was possibly underestimated, and the donors were mostly white British, with more females. Among those given AZD1222, only five or six were seropositive at baseline. There were vaccine-associated CD4 TCRs across spike, dominant at 160-218 and 743-854.

Concerning this clone itself: Its antigen is unknown.

Produced via immunoSEQ multiplex PCR; TCRdb's table is partial and in-frame only. Among approximately 160,000 clones, roughly 94% were seen once, and the ten largest hold 1% to 1.4%. Second-dose groups at about 4 or about 12 weeks were pooled. The CDR3 sequence is 12 residues long. Between the trimmed V and J ends, which lost 3 bases and 6 bases, there was a span of 7 bases. Germline-derived CDR1 and CDR2 are MGHRA and YSYEKL. Sequences were derived from peripheral blood, sampled 28 days after the second AZD1222 dose. This TCR came from an adult who received the AZD1222 COVID-19 vaccine. The chain carries TRBV4-1 and TRBJ2-3; D might be TRBD2 (6 bases). The CDR3 coding sequence is TGCGCCAGCAGCCATACTAGCGATACGCAGTATTTT. Translation gives CASSHTSDTQYF.